Described below is a single T cell receptor (beta chain) sequence and its context. Its antigen is not known. Other nucleotide sequences in the sample specify the same CDR3. Germline V gene lookup returns CDR1 SGHDN and CDR2 FVKESK. Trimming cost V 3 bases and J 6 bases, with 4 bases left between them. This CDR3 is 11 amino acids long. cDNA prepared by RNA extraction and subsequent reverse transcription served as the template for sequencing. Assay: immunoSEQ multiplex PCR; the TCRdb copy retains only in-frame clones and omits some. The sample consists of fewer than 250,000 clones, roughly three fifths of them appearing once. The source of the sample is a study of CD8+ T cells in alopecia areata. Study-level points and caveats: Administration of tofacitinib significantly diminished scalp clonality and expanded CD8+ clones within the top 100.

As to treatment: oral pan-JAK inhibitor, 5-10 mg twice daily. The source was CD4+ T cells sorted from blood, collected at week 4, from a patient treated with tofacitinib. The V and J genes are TRBV14 and TRBJ2-3; D is unresolved. This TCR was recovered from a human donor with alopecia areata. The CDR3 loop is CASSHADTQYF. In DNA, the CDR3 is TGTGCCAGCAGCCATGCGGATACGCAGTATTTT.